This T cell receptor (beta chain) was recorded in a study of cytomegalovirus exposure and HLA in healthy donors. Both 60 Vbeta primers and 13 Jbeta primers went into the PCR. Sequencing used immunoSEQ multiplex PCR; TCRdb keeps in-frame clones, though not all of them. Among over 35,000 clones listed, approximately 77% were seen once. The trim removed 0 bases at V and 6 bases at J, leaving 5 bases unmatched. Germline assignment: CDR1 SGHRS and CDR2 YFSETQ. CDR3 length equals 14 residues. A remark on this clone: Its matching antigen is unknown.

Findings and caveats of the study: An analysis was carried out later, and it reportedly showed fewer N-insertions in an Asian-associated ancestry cluster than the roughly 670-donor mean.

The sequence was obtained from a man aged 25 to 45 in good health and CMV-seronegative. Sequenced sample: PBMCs. The J gene is TRBJ2-7, the V gene TRBV5-1, with 8 bases that match TRBD1. The CDR3 reads CASSLDRGSSEQYF. CDR3 DNA sequence: TGCGCCAGCAGCTTGGACAGGGGGTCTTCCGAGCAGTACTTC. The whole variable domain, remainder taken from reference TRBV5-1 and TRBJ2-7, is KAGVTQTPRYLIKTRGQQVTLSCSPISGHRSVSWYQQTPGQGLQFLFEYFSETQRNKGNFPGRFSGRQFSNSRSEMNVSTLELGDSALYLCASSLDRGSSEQYFGPGTRLTVT.